This T cell receptor beta chain appears in the sequencing data of a study of OX40 agonist ivuxolimab in advanced cancers. Study background: The study gave patients intravenous ivuxolimab at 0.01 to 10 mg/kg every 2 weeks. Earlier treatment with anti-PD-1, anti-PD-L1 or anti-CTLA-4 was permitted, and 35% to 40% had received some.

Data came from immunoSEQ multiplex PCR; TCRdb stores just in-frame clones and leaves some out. Of about 67,000 clones in the sample, 85% to 90% are singletons; the top ten hold roughly 4.2%. Whole-study findings and limits: Researchers report that CD8+ T cells had, on average, more expanded clones than CD4+. Also showing low normalized T-cell clonal expansion were some of the nonresponders.

Comment on this clone: Its antigen is currently unknown.

Germline lookup yields CDR1 MNHEY and CDR2 SMNVEV (reference sequence). Trimming removed 3 bases at V and 5 bases at J, with 11 bases between. CDR3 size: 13 residues. The clonotype originates from an adult with an advanced solid tumor such as melanoma, head and neck, liver or kidney cancer. The sequences come from CD4+ or CD8+ T cells sorted from blood, collected in a trial of the OX40 agonist ivuxolimab. This chain uses TRBV27 with TRBJ2-7; D possibly corresponds to TRBD2 (6 bases). As DNA, the CDR3 is TGTGCCAGCAGTTTTTTTCGCGGGAACGAGCAGTACTTC. Residues: CASSFFRGNEQYF.